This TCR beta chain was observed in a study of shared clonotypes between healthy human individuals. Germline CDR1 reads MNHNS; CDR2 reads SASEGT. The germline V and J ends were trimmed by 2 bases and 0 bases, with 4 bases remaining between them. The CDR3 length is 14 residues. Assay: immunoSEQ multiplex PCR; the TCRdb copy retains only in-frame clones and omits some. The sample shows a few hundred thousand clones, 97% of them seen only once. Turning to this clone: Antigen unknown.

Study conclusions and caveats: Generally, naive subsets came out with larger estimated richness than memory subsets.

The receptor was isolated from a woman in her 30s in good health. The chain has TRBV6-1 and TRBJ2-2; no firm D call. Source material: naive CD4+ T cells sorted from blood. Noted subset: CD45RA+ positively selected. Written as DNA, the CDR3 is TGTGCCAGCAGTGAACCCCCGAACACCGGGGAGCTGTTTTTT. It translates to CASSEPPNTGELFF.